These 3 T cell receptor beta chains were sequenced from one sample in a study of T cell responses to AZD1222 COVID-19 vaccine. Using immunoSEQ multiplex PCR, the repertoire was profiled, and TCRdb retains in-frame clones only, with some absent. This sample has roughly 25,000 clones, with around 87% found just once. This specimen was peripheral blood, taken 28 days after the second AZD1222 dose. The receptors originated from an adult who received the AZD1222 COVID-19 vaccine.

This rearrangement joins TRBV10-3 to TRBJ2-7; D uncertain. V lost 0 bases, J lost 2 bases, and 11 bases lay in between. Germline V gene data show CDR1 as ENHRY and CDR2 as SYGVKD. The CDR3 contains 15 residues. CDR3 sequence reads: CAISESTSSPYEQYF. CDR3 sequence (DNA): TGTGCCATCAGTGAGTCGACGAGTAGTCCCTACGAGCAGTACTTC.

J is TRBJ1-5 and V is TRBV2; weak D call: TRBD1 (6 bases). Germline CDR1 and CDR2: SNHLY and FYNNEI. The V and J ends lost 6 bases and 1 base respectively, with 13 bases between them. The CDR3 extends over 15 amino acids. CDR3 sequence reads: CASSAGQSSNQPQHF. The CDR3, as DNA: TGTGCCAGCAGCGCTGGACAGAGCAGCAATCAGCCCCAGCATTTT.

The chain recombines TRBV19 with TRBJ2-1; D ambiguous. Germline V lookup: CDR1 LNHDA, CDR2 SQIVND (reference sequence). This CDR3 contains 15 residues. Trimming removed 2 bases at V and 6 bases at J, with 14 bases between. The CDR3 spells CASSIRRQAANEQFF. As DNA, the CDR3 is TGTGCCAGTAGTATAAGGCGCCAGGCAGCCAATGAGCAGTTCTTC.